This record covers a single T cell receptor beta chain. This clonotype was detected many times. The antigen it recognizes is unknown. No clone much larger than this one lies a single base away; base qualities are absent. These data originate in a study of T cells in Graves' hyperthyroidism and ophthalmopathy (dated by TCRdb to 2018 to 2020). A note on the overall study: Peripheral blood samples were taken at the time of initial diagnosis, prior to any treatment. To identify TCR V-J signatures that set the groups apart, the researchers used a discovery cohort of about a hundred patients, made up of roughly 40 with Graves' ophthalmopathy and 55 to 65 with stable Graves' hyperthyroidism. Prospective prediction of ophthalmopathy was tested in an independent validation cohort consisting of 18 to 20 hyperthyroidism patients and 15 to 17 patients who later progressed to ophthalmopathy. For training and testing, the 95 to 100 patients in the discovery cohort were randomly divided in a 7:3 ratio. The study also compared thyroid tissue and blood T-cell repertoires from roughly six Graves' hyperthyroidism patients. Following sampling, methimazole starting at 30 mg daily was given to hyperthyroidism patients, and high-dose intravenous methylprednisolone was given to ophthalmopathy patients. The paper describes TCR Vbeta CDR3 sequencing of fewer than 150 peripheral blood samples, made up of approximately 40 ophthalmopathy patients, roughly 75 hyperthyroidism patients and roughly 17 progressor patients. Results the study describes overall, beyond this receptor: No statistical method was used to fix the sample size in advance, and group allocation was not hidden from the investigators. Most expanded thyroid clonotypes (frequency above 0.001) were also detected in blood, a finding suggesting that blood repertoires may reflect thyroid immune responses. In cross-validation, a model built on a 13 V-J signature told ophthalmopathy apart from stable hyperthyroidism with under 90% sensitivity and around 83% specificity, and in testing the same model reached 80%/75%. During validation, the model predicted progression to ophthalmopathy a median of approximately 7 months ahead of onset, with around 71% sensitivity and roughly 75% specificity.

V and J are trimmed by 7 bases and 3 bases, and the gene matches miss 7 bases of the junction. As encoded in the germline V gene, CDR1 is MDHEN while CDR2 is SYDVKM. Taken from cysteine to phenylalanine, the CDR3 has 16 residues. The CDR3 DNA has 48 bases and is translated from base 1. Moderately to severely active disease, a Clinical Activity Score of at least 3, a NOSPECS grade of at least 4, and a duration under 3 months were present in ophthalmopathy patients. Exclusion was applied to patients with uncontrolled infections, other autoimmune diseases, pregnancy or lactation. Diagnoses relied on clinical symptoms, serum thyroxine and TRAb, thyroid ultrasound and orbital computed tomography. PBMCs were separated from roughly 10 ml of fresh peripheral blood using Ficoll-Paque density gradient centrifugation. Total RNA was extracted with Trizol reagent, and quality was checked on an Agilent 2100 Bioanalyzer.

The TCR beta CDR3 regions were amplified from RNA transcripts. For the first round of RT-PCR on the TCR CDR3, the HTBI primer set was used together with the Qiagen OneStep RT-PCR kit. Libraries were constructed in a second round of multiplex PCR, after which size selection and purification were carried out. The libraries were sequenced on an Illumina HiSeq2000 using paired-end 100 bp reads. Concerning the study's data processing: Raw data were processed with SOAPnuke, discarding reads with adapters, uncalled bases, mean Phred below 15, or no exact constant-primer or identifier match. COPE v1.2.5 was used to merge the high-quality paired reads, and each unique nucleotide sequence was defined as a clonotype. MiTCR v1.1 was used to align clonotypes to the IMGT TRBV, TRBD and TRBJ reference segments. Only V-J combinations with frequency above 0.0001, covering 99% to 99.2% of repertoires, were analysed. A TCS score was defined as the ratio between F50 (clonal expansion) and ExV (chaos), using BLOSUM62-based TCRdist between CDR3 peptides within each V-J. Welch's t-statistics and random forest reduced fewer than 600 V-J features to 10 to 15, which were used in a naive Bayes classifier (R e1071). Through fastp at Q25 and MiXCR, TCRdb rebuilt clones from the public reads, retaining in-frame beta chains. Every CDR3 protein is listed once, alongside the most common genes and DNA of its rows. The V and J calls reflect TCRdb's pipeline rather than the authors' work. The sample table contains 550,000 to 600,000 distinct CDR3 sequences; only one count was recorded for approximately 15% of them. The ten most abundant clones make up over 6% of the sample.

The sample was blood. The V gene is TRBV28 and the J gene is TRBJ1-5; TRBD1 aligns with 12 central bases. The receptor was isolated from a woman between 18 and 30 years old with Graves' ophthalmopathy. The DNA sequence follows: TGTGCCAGCACCCGGGACAGGGGGCGGAACAATCAGCCCCAGCATTTT. Translated, it reads CASTRDRGRNNQPQHF.